These 2 T cell receptor beta chains share one sample of origin, sequenced in a study of CXCR3-negative and CXCR3-positive naive CD8 T cells. In preparing the TRB cDNA libraries, 5' RACE with UMI labels was used. Reprocessing the 5' RACE reads, TCRdb reports a single entry for every CDR3 protein and omits DNA. In all, the sample yields more than 45,000 distinct CDR3 sequences. The sequenced material came from memory CD8+ T cells from blood. The receptors here all came from a human donor in good health. Some clones in this sample may be carry-over from other donors' samples.

The chain recombines TRBV5-4 with TRBJ2-2. The CDR3 is made up of 14 amino acids. From germline, CDR1 is SGHNT and CDR2 YYREEE (reference sequence). The CDR3 spells CASSLGVNTGELFF.

This clonotype counts as medium-sized by frequency. The genes are TRBV29-1 and TRBJ1-2; without DNA, the TCRdb call of TRBD1 cannot be checked. Germline V gene lookup returns CDR1 SQVTM and CDR2 ANQGSEA. The CDR3 consists of 15 residues. Here the CDR3 reads CSVGGPGTRADGYTF. The full variable domain, in which reference TRBV29-1 and TRBJ1-2 provide the parts outside the CDR3, is SAVISQKPSRDICQRGTSLTIQCQVDSQVTMMFWYRQQPGQSLTLIATANQGSEATYESGFVIDKFPISRPNLTFSTLTVSNMSPEDSSIYLCSVGGPGTRADGYTFGSGTRLTVV.